This T cell receptor beta chain emerged from a study of blood T cell repertoires in COVID-19. On the study more broadly: T cells, B-cell-depleted T cells, or PBMCs supplied cDNA or gDNA.

Methods used by the authors: Nucleated cell number was recorded as an estimate derived from reference gene primer amplification. TCRdb keeps only in-frame clones here, not all; method: immunoSEQ multiplex PCR. V and J calls and clone size are copied from that table; D and trimming were computed from the DNA. The repertoire holds 150,000 to 200,000 clones, with roughly nine tenths as singletons. The sample consisted of peripheral blood. This receptor was taken from a man in his sixties with active or convalescent COVID-19.

CDR3 in amino acids: CASSPEITDTQYF. The CDR3 nucleotides are TGTGCCAGCTCACCAGAGATCACAGATACGCAGTATTTT. This sequence joins TRBV18 and TRBJ2-3; D uncertain. Germline assignment: CDR1 KGHSH and CDR2 LQKENI. The CDR3 contains 13 residues. V was trimmed by 2 bases and J by 2 bases, leaving 5 bases between them.